These 17 T cell receptor beta chains were sequenced from one sample in a study of T cell therapy product for transplant patients. Sample label signifies: CMVpp65/IE-1-reactive T cells enriched by IFNgamma capture and expanded in vitro. Overlapping CMV pp65 and IE-1 peptide pools, each at 0.5 ug/ml, stimulated the PBMCs for more than 5 hours. An IFNgamma secretion assay positively selected the IFNgamma-producing cells after CMV stimulation. The enriched IFNgamma+ cells were cultured roughly 21 days on irradiated autologous feeders with either IL-7/IL-15 or IL-2. The protocol was immunoSEQ multiplex PCR, while the TCRdb copy is restricted to in-frame clones and leaves out a portion. The sample includes around 210 clones, approximately 57% seen only once; the top ten take almost 98%. Antigens for these TCRs are unknown. The specimen sequenced was a sorted cell population cultured from PBMCs. Receptors were obtained from an adult in good health.

The chain has TRBV12-2 and TRBJ2-7. TRBV12-2 counts as a pseudogene. This CDR3 is 17 amino acids long. DNA of the CDR3: TGTGCAAGTCGCCCGGGGGCCTTCAGTTTCAACATCTACGAGCAGTACTTC. Encoded protein: CASRPGAFSFNIYEQYF.

This clone is categorized as large. J is TRBJ2-3 and V is TRBV5-1; 9 bases are a match to TRBD2. V shed 9 bases, J shed 4 bases, and the junction held 12 bases outside the gene matches. The V gene's germline CDR1 is SGHRS and CDR2 YFSETQ. This CDR3 is built from 15 residues. The CDR3 DNA follows: TGCGCCACCTGTAGCGGGAGCGGTCGGGCAGATACGCAGTATTTT. As protein: CATCSGSGRADTQYF.

The chain recombines TRBV2 with TRBJ1-5; 7 bases fit TRBD1. J gave up 5 bases and V 2 bases, and 12 bases lay outside the gene matches. Germline CDR1 and CDR2: SNHLY and FYNNEI. The CDR3 runs to 17 residues. This CDR3 reads CASSESNRGIGDQPQHF. The CDR3 nucleotides read TGTGCCAGCAGTGAAAGTAACAGGGGAATAGGAGATCAGCCCCAGCATTTT.

This clone appeared a few times. V gene TRBV7-1 combines with J gene TRBJ1-5; the D gene is possibly TRBD1 (5 bases). TRBV7-1 is classed as an ORF, of uncertain function. The length of the CDR3 is 12 residues. Between the trimmed V and J ends, which lost 8 bases and 6 bases, there was a span of 11 bases. CDR3 in amino acids: CASGAGSQPQHF. Written as DNA, the CDR3 is TGTGCCAGCGGGGCAGGGAGTCAGCCCCAGCATTTT.

The chain links TRBV28 to TRBJ2-1, with 10 bases lining up with TRBD2. V was clipped by 4 bases and J by 5 bases; unmatched bases: 17. CDR1 is MDHEN and CDR2 is SYDVKM in the germline V gene. The CDR3 sequence is 19 residues long. The CDR3 region has the DNA TGTGCCAGCAGTTCCCCTTTCCTCAGGACTAGCGGAGAAGACAATGAGCAGTTCTTC. This gives the protein CASSSPFLRTSGEDNEQFF.

This clone is a singleton in its sample. This chain links TRBV11-2 with TRBJ2-5; 8 bases match TRBD1. The DNA end favors TRBJ2-7, so the J call may be wrong. The V gene's germline CDR1 is SGHAT and CDR2 FQNNGV. The CDR3 consists of 15 residues. CDR3 in amino acids: CASGLTGGLQSEQYF. The DNA of the CDR3 is TGTGCCAGCGGTCTTACAGGGGGGCTCCAATCCGAGCAGTACTTC.

J is TRBJ2-2 and V is TRBV9, with TRBD1 as a possible D gene (6 bases). Germline V gene sequence: CDR1 SGDLS, CDR2 YYNGEE. The CDR3 contains 16 residues. Trimming removed 4 bases from V and 3 bases from J, with 16 bases in between. CDR3 amino acids: CASSPQGIGHTGELFF. For the CDR3, the DNA is TGTGCCAGCAGCCCCCAGGGGATAGGGCACACCGGGGAGCTGTTTTTT. Together with reference TRBV9 and TRBJ2-2, the CDR3 gives the full variable domain: DSGVTQTPKHLITATGQRVTLRCSPRSGDLSVYWYQQSLDQGLQFLIQYYNGEERAKGNILERFSAQQFPDLHSELNLSSLELGDSALYFCASSPQGIGHTGELFFGEGSRLTVL.

V gene TRBV9 combines with J gene TRBJ2-7, with D possibly matching TRBD1 (6 bases). V was pared by 0 bases and J by 6 bases, with 13 bases between. CDR1 and CDR2 (germline): SGDLS, YYNGEE. This CDR3 is 14 amino acids long. The CDR3 DNA reads TGTGCCAGCAGCGTAGCAGGGGTAAGAAGCGAGCAGTACTTC. Translating it yields CASSVAGVRSEQYF.

The chain couples TRBV7-8 to TRBJ1-1; TRBD1 aligns across 9 bases. Per the germline V gene, CDR1 is SGHVS and CDR2 is FQNEAQ. This CDR3 comprises 15 residues. With 5 bases clipped from V and 4 bases from J, the junction kept 8 bases outside the gene matches. The CDR3 bases are TGTGCCAGCAGCGGTCACAGGGGGCTTCGCACTGAAGCTTTCTTT. Translating it yields CASSGHRGLRTEAFF.

This clone has just a few counts. The chain has TRBV28 and TRBJ2-7; 8 nucleotides align to TRBD1. Germline V gene sequence: CDR1 MDHEN, CDR2 SYDVKM. J lost 5 bases, V lost 5 bases, and 5 bases had no gene match. CDR3 size: 13 residues. The CDR3 reads CASSLGQDHEQYF. As DNA, the CDR3 is TGTGCCAGCAGTCTGGGACAGGACCACGAGCAGTACTTC.

By its share, this clone is hyperexpanded. This rearrangement joins TRBV28 to TRBJ2-2, with unresolved D. The V end was cut by 2 bases, the J end by 6 bases, with 10 bases between. The CDR3 runs to 14 residues. The germline CDR1 and CDR2 sequences are MDHEN and SYDVKM. CDR3 coding DNA: TGTGCCAGCAGTTTAATGAGTGCGGCCGGGGAGCTGTTTTTT. It translates to CASSLMSAAGELFF.

This chain joins TRBV19 and TRBJ2-5; 10 nucleotides agree with TRBD1. The J call may not be correct, given that the DNA end is closer to TRBJ2-7. CDR1 is LNHDA, CDR2 SQIVND, per germline (reference sequence). CDR3 size: 16 residues. The chain's CDR3 is CASSISGTGVPYEQYF. CDR3 in DNA: TGTGCCAGTAGTATATCGGGGACAGGGGTACCCTACGAGCAGTACTTC.

This clone has just a few counts. V and J are TRBV2 and TRBJ2-3; D may be TRBD2 (6 bases). Trimming cost V 11 bases and J 0 bases, with 9 bases left between them. The CDR3 loop spans 12 amino acids. Germline assignment: CDR1 SNHLY and CDR2 FYNNEI. The CDR3 sequence: CAGGLSTDTQYF. The CDR3 bases are TGTGCCGGGGGACTGAGCACAGATACGCAGTATTTT.

The chain carries TRBV18 and TRBJ2-1; D assignment may be TRBD1 or TRBD2 (5 bases each). The CDR3 covers 19 residues. Per the germline V gene, CDR1 is KGHSH and CDR2 is LQKENI. V was shortened by 3 bases and J by 0 bases, with 21 bases between the two germline ends. The CDR3 nucleotides read TGTGCCAGCTCACCCCTCCGGGGCGAAGGCGAGAGCTCCTACAATGAGCAGTTCTTC. Its translation is CASSPLRGEGESSYNEQFF.

The chain employs TRBV5-1 and TRBJ2-3; D gene ambiguous. V lost 0 bases to trimming and J lost 5 bases, with 10 bases between them. Germline V gene lookup returns CDR1 SGHRS and CDR2 YFSETQ. The CDR3 is 14 amino acids. CDR3 sequence: CASSLGESRDTQYF. CDR3 DNA sequence: TGCGCCAGCAGCTTGGGAGAGTCAAGAGATACGCAGTATTTT.

This clone is classed as medium-sized. The chain carries TRBV9 and TRBJ1-1; no definite D call. The V gene's germline CDR1 is SGDLS and CDR2 YYNGEE. The V and J ends lost 0 bases and 4 bases respectively, with 10 bases between them. This CDR3 contains 14 residues. This chain's CDR3 is CASSVVTVSTEAFF. The CDR3, as DNA: TGTGCCAGCAGCGTAGTGACGGTGAGCACTGAAGCTTTCTTT.

DNA for the CDR3: TGTGCCAGCAGCTCCGCAGGGGGCTGGGGCTACACCTTC. This codes for CASSSAGGWGYTF. The chain joins TRBV5-4 to TRBJ1-2, with TRBD1 identical over 8 bases. The V gene end was trimmed by 3 bases and the J gene end by 8 bases; junction bases not matched to a gene: 6. The CDR3 is made up of 13 amino acids. The germline CDR1 and CDR2 sequences are SGHNT and YYREEE (reference sequence).